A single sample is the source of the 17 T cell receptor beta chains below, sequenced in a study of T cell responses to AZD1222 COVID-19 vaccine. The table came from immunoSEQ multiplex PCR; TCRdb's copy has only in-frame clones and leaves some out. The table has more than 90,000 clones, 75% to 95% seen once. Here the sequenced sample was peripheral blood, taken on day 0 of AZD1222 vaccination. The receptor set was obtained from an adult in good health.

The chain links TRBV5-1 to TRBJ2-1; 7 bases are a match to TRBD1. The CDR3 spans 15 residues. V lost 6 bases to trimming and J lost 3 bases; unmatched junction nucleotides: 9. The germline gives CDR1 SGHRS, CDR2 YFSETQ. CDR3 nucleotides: TGCGCCAGCACCGATACCTCAGGGGGCTACAATGAGCAGTTCTTC. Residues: CASTDTSGGYNEQFF.

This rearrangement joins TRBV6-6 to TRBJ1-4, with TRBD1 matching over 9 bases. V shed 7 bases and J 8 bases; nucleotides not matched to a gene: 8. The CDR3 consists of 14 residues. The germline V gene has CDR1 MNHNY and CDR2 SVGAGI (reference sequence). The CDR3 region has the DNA TGTGCCAGCACCGCCACAGGGGGCGCCGAAAAACTGTTTTTT. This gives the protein CASTATGGAEKLFF.

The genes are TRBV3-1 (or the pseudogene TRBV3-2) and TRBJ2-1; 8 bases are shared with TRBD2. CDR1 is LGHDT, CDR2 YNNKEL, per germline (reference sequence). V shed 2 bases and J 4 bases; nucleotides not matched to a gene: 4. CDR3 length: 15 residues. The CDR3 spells CASSQRGGIYNEQFF. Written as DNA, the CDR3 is TGTGCCAGCAGCCAACGCGGGGGGATATACAATGAGCAGTTCTTC.

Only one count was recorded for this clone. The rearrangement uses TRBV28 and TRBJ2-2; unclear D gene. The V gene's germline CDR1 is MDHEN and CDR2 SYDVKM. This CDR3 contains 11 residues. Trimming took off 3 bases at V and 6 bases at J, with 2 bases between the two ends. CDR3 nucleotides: TGTGCCAGCAGTTTTGCCGGGGAGCTGTTTTTT. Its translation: CASSFAGELFF.

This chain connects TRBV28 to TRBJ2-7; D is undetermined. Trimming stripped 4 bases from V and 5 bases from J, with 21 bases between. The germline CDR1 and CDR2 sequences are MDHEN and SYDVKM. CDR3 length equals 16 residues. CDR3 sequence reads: CASSWLQSIRFHEQYF. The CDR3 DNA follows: TGTGCCAGCAGTTGGCTACAGTCAATTCGGTTCCACGAGCAGTACTTC.

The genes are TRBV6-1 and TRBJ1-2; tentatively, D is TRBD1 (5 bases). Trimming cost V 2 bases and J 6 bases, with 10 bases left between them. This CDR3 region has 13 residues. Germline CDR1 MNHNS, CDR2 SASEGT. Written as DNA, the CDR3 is TGTGCCAGCAGTGAAAGCGGCAGGGATGGCTACACCTTC. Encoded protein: CASSESGRDGYTF.

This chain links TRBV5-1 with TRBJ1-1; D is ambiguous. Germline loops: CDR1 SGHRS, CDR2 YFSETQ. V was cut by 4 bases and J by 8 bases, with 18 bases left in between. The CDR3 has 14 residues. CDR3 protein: CASSASGREGEAFF. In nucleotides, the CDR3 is TGCGCCAGCAGCGCCTCCGGGAGGGAAGGCGAAGCTTTCTTT.

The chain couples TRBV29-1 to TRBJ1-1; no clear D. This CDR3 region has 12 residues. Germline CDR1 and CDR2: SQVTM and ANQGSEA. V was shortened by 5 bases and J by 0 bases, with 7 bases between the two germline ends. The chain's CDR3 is CSVRSMNTEAFF. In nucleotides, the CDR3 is TGCAGCGTTCGGAGCATGAACACTGAAGCTTTCTTT.

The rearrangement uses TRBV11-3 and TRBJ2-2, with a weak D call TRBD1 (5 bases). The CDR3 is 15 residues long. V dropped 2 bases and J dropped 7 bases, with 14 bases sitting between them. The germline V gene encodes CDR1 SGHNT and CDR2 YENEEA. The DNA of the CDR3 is TGTGCCAGCAGCTTATTTCCAGGGCGGAGCGGGGAGCTGTTTTTT. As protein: CASSLFPGRSGELFF.

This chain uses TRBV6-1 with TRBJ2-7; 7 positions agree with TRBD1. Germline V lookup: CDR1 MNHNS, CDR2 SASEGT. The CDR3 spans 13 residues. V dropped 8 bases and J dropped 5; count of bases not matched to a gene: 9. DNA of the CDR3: TGTGCCAGCGCCTTACAGGGGTCGAACGAGCAGTACTTC. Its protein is CASALQGSNEQYF.

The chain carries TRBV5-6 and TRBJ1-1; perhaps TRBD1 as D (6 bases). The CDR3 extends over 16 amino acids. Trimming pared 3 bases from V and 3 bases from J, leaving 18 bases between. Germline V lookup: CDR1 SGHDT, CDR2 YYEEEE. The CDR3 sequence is CASSWTQTRGDTEAFF. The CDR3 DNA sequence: TGTGCCAGCAGCTGGACACAAACAAGGGGGGACACTGAAGCTTTCTTT. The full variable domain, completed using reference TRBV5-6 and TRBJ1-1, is DAGVTQSPTHLIKTRGQQVTLRCSPKSGHDTVSWYQQALGQGPQFIFQYYEEEERQRGNFPDRFSGHQFPNYSSELNVNALLLGDSALYLCASSWTQTRGDTEAFFGQGTRLTVV.

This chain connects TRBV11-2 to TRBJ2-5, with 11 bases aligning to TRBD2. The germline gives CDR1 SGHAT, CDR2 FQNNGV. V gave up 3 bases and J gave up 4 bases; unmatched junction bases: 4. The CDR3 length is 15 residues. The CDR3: CASSFSGGARETQYF. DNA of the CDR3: TGTGCCAGCAGCTTTAGCGGGGGGGCACGAGAGACCCAGTACTTC.

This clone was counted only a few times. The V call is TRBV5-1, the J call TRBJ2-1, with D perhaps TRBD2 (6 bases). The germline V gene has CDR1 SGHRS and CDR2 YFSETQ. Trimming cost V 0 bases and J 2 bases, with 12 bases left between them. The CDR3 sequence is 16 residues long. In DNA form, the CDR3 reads TGCGCCAGCAGCTTGGGGCGGGGAGACACCTACAATGAGCAGTTCTTC. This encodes CASSLGRGDTYNEQFF.

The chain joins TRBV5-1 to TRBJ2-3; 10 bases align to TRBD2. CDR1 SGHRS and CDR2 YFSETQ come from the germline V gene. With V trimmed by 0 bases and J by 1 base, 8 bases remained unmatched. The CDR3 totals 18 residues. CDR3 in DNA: TGCGCCAGCAGCTTGGCCCCAGCGGGGGGGCCCGGCACAGATACGCAGTATTTT. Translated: CASSLAPAGGPGTDTQYF.

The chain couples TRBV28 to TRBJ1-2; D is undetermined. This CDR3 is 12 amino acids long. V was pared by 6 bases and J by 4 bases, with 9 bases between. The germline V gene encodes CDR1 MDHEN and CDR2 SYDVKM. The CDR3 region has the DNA TGTGCCAGCAGCCAGGACGGCTATGGCTACACCTTC. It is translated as CASSQDGYGYTF.

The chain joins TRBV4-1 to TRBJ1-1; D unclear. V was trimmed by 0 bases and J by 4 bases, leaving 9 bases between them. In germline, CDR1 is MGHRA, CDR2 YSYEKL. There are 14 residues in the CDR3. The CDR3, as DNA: TGCGCCAGCAGCCAAGAAACCGTTAGCACTGAAGCTTTCTTT. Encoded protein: CASSQETVSTEAFF.

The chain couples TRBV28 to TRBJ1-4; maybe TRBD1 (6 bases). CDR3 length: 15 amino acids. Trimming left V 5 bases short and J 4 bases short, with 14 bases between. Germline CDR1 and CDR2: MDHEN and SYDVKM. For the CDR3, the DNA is TGTGCCAGCAGTCAACAGGGATGGGGTAATGAAAAACTGTTTTTT. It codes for CASSQQGWGNEKLFF.